This record concerns one TCR beta chain sequence. Repertoires were generated with immunoSEQ multiplex PCR, while TCRdb's copy carries only in-frame clones and drops some. Among roughly 50,000 clones listed, around 92% were seen once. The data are from a study of T cell changes during pregnancy in multiple sclerosis. CDR3 length: 15 amino acids. V lost 5 bases and J 3 bases, leaving 17 bases between the germline ends. Germline V gene data show CDR1 as SGHVS and CDR2 as FNYEAQ. This chain uses TRBV7-6 with TRBJ2-7; tentatively, D is TRBD1 (5 bases). The sequences come from CD4+ T cells from peripheral blood mononuclear cells, collected in the third trimester of pregnancy. The sequence was collected from a female donor with multiple sclerosis, enrolled in a pregnancy study. The CDR3 DNA reads as TGTGCCAGCAGCCCTACGTCAGGGATCGTCTACGAGCAGTACTTC. It translates to CASSPTSGIVYEQYF.